Below are 4 T cell receptor beta chains sequenced from a single sample in a study of cytomegalovirus exposure and HLA in healthy donors. PCR primers comprised 60 Vbeta and 13 Jbeta primers. Clones were sequenced by immunoSEQ multiplex PCR, and TCRdb holds only the in-frame ones, with some missing. This sample has under 200,000 clones; around four fifths occur once, and the top ten carry 1.3%. Sequenced input: PBMCs. The receptors stem from a man aged 25-45 years in good health and CMV-seronegative.

The chain combines TRBV10-1 with TRBJ2-1; 9 positions match TRBD2. From germline, CDR1 is WNHNN and CDR2 SYGVQD (reference sequence). The CDR3 consists of 17 residues. With V trimmed by 4 bases and J by 8 bases, 15 bases remained unmatched. This chain's CDR3 is CASSGGVIAGAADEQFF. The CDR3 DNA is TGCGCCAGCAGTGGAGGGGTCATAGCGGGGGCGGCGGATGAGCAGTTCTTC.

The V call is TRBV6-5, the J call TRBJ1-1; tentative D call: TRBD1 (5 bases). The germline V gene has CDR1 MNHEY and CDR2 SVGAGI. Trimming stripped 2 bases from V and 8 bases from J, with 9 bases between. This CDR3 is built from 12 residues. CDR3 nucleotides: TGTGCCAGCAGTTACGGGGGAGGGGAAGCTTTCTTT. This translates into CASSYGGGEAFF.

The genes are TRBV14 and TRBJ1-2; TRBD1 aligns across 9 bases. Germline V CDR1 and CDR2: SGHDN, FVKESK. The CDR3 contains 15 residues. The junction had 11 bases not matched to a gene; V was cut back by 4 bases and J by 8 bases. The CDR3 loop reads CASSLGTGRSSGYTF. The CDR3 nucleotides are TGTGCCAGCAGCCTAGGGACAGGGAGGTCGAGCGGCTACACCTTC. The full variable domain, its missing parts supplied by reference TRBV14 and TRBJ1-2, is EAGVTQFPSHSVIEKGQTVTLRCDPISGHDNLYWYRRVMGKEIKFLLHFVKESKQDESGMPNNRFLAERTGGTYSTLKVQPAELEDSGVYFCASSLGTGRSSGYTFGSGTRLTVV.

On this clone itself: Other DNA sequences in this sample translate to the same CDR3. The rearrangement links TRBV15 to TRBJ2-6; D unresolved. The CDR3 is 16 amino acids. The germline V and J ends were trimmed by 0 bases and 0 bases, with 6 bases remaining between them. Germline V CDR1 and CDR2: LNHNV, YYDKDF (reference sequence). CDR3 DNA: TGTGCCACCAGCAGAGATCTAAGCTCTGGGGCCAACGTCCTGACTTTC. It encodes CATSRDLSSGANVLTF.